These T cell receptor beta chains were read from a single sample in a study of PD-1 blockade in classical Hodgkin lymphoma. Generated by immunoSEQ multiplex PCR, the TCRdb table keeps only in-frame clones and is missing some. The table has 100,000 or so clones, approximately 90% seen once. The material was peripheral blood mononuclear cells (PBMCs), obtained before the second cycle of nivolumab. Receptor source: a human donor with classical Hodgkin lymphoma. Both conserved end residues are part of each CDR3. D genes are given only for firm matches. Only part of the rows carry a size: once, few, many, or a class if the clone is expanded.

j_call d_call clone_size v_call cdr3_aa cdr3_nt
TRBJ1-6 . . TRBV9 CASSVAGTVRSPLHF TGTGCCAGCAGCGTAGCCGGGACGGTTCGTTCACCCCTCCACTTT
TRBJ1-4 . . TRBV9 CASSVAGGGNEKLFF TGTGCCAGCAGCGTAGCTGGGGGCGGGAATGAAAAACTGTTTTTT
TRBJ2-5 . . TRBV9 CASSVDGSFETQYF TGTGCCAGCAGCGTAGACGGTAGCTTTGAGACCCAGTACTTC
TRBJ1-4 . once TRBV11-2 CASSLYKGHPLYF TGTGCCAGCAGCTTATATAAGGGGCACCCACTTTATTTT
TRBJ2-1 . . TRBV11-2 CASSLERGRLDEQFF TGTGCCAGCAGCTTAGAGCGGGGGCGCCTCGATGAGCAGTTCTTC
TRBJ2-1 TRBD2 once TRBV11-2 CASSLLAGATALAFF TGTGCCAGCAGCTTACTAGCGGGGGCCACGGCACTGGCGTTCTTC
TRBJ2-7 . . TRBV19 CASSTDPTGEQYF TGTGCCAGTAGTACCGATCCGACAGGCGAGCAGTACTTC
TRBJ1-3 TRBD1 . TRBV11-2 CASSLPTGAGNTIYF TGTGCCAGCAGCTTACCGACAGGGGCTGGAAACACCATATATTTT
TRBJ2-5 TRBD2 . TRBV7-9 CASSIGPGLAEETQYF TGTGCCAGCAGCATAGGACCGGGACTAGCAGAAGAGACCCAGTACTTC
TRBJ2-1 . . TRBV30 CAWCMSSYNEQFF TGTGCCTGGTGTATGAGCTCCTACAATGAGCAGTTCTTC
TRBJ2-3 . . TRBV4-3 CASRVLGGTDTQYF TGCGCCAGCAGGGTACTCGGGGGCACAGATACGCAGTATTTT
TRBJ1-3 . . TRBV9 CASRGDWGNTIYF TGTGCCAGCAGGGGGGACTGGGGAAACACCATATATTTT
TRBJ2-5 . . TRBV7-6 CASSSARGPQETQYF TGTGCCAGCAGCTCCGCCCGGGGGCCGCAAGAGACCCAGTACTTC
TRBJ2-7 . . TRBV11-3 CASSFTGSYEQYF TGTGCCAGCAGCTTTACGGGGTCCTACGAGCAGTACTTT
TRBJ2-7 TRBD1 . TRBV6-5 CASRAGQGEFYEQYF TGTGCCAGCAGGGCTGGACAGGGCGAATTCTACGAGCAGTACTTC
TRBJ1-5 . . TRBV7-9 CASSTGQKNQPQHF TGTGCCAGCAGCACCGGGCAGAAGAATCAGCCCCAGCATTTT
TRBJ1-1 . once TRBV27 CASSQYPNTEAFF TGTGCCAGCAGCCAATATCCGAACACTGAAGCTTTCTTT
TRBJ2-2 . . TRBV28 CASSLWPGELFF TGTGCCAGCAGTTTATGGCCCGGGGAGCTGTTTTTT
TRBJ2-1 . . TRBV29-1 CSVEPSTEIFTNEQFF TGCAGCGTTGAACCGTCGACAGAGATCTTTACAAATGAGCAGTTCTTC
TRBJ2-3 TRBD2 . TRBV23-1 CASSQLSGELLTDTQYF TGCGCCAGCAGTCAGCTTAGCGGGGAGTTGCTCACAGATACGCAGTATTTT
TRBJ2-7 TRBD2 . TRBV5-4 CASSLAGTSGVYEQYF TGTGCCAGCAGCTTGGCGGGGACTAGCGGGGTTTACGAGCAGTACTTC
TRBJ1-6 TRBD1 . TRBV30 CAWARDRVNSPLHF TGTGCCTGGGCCCGGGACAGGGTTAATTCACCCCTCCACTTT
TRBJ2-7 . . TRBV4-1 CASSQELTQAIYEQYF TGCGCCAGCAGCCAAGAATTGACACAGGCTATCTACGAGCAGTACTTC
TRBJ1-1 . . TRBV6-5 CASSYRVQSTFF TGTGCCAGCAGTTATCGTGTACAGTCAACTTTCTTT
TRBJ2-1 TRBD2 . TRBV28 CASSFLAGGQSSYNEQFF TGTGCCAGCAGTTTTCTAGCGGGGGGGCAAAGCTCCTACAATGAGCAGTTCTTC
TRBJ2-5 . . TRBV7-2 CASSLVRGGEETQYF TGTGCCAGCAGCTTAGTAAGGGGTGGGGAAGAGACCCAGTACTTC
TRBJ1-2 . . TRBV19 CASSPPTAPGGYTF TGTGCCAGTAGTCCACCGACCGCACCCGGCGGCTACACCTTC
TRBJ1-6 . . TRBV6-5 CASGFSYNSPLHF TGTGCCAGCGGGTTCTCCTATAATTCACCCCTCCACTTT
TRBJ1-4 . . TRBV5-5 CASSFRFREQLPNEKLFF TGTGCCAGCAGCTTCCGATTCCGGGAGCAGCTCCCTAATGAAAAACTGTTTTTT
TRBJ2-5 . . TRBV6-6 CASSLGFQETQYF TGTGCCAGCAGTCTAGGATTCCAAGAGACCCAGTACTTC
TRBJ2-5 . . TRBV6-1 CASSEEGSGAGTETQYF TGTGCCAGCAGTGAAGAGGGGTCCGGGGCGGGAACAGAGACCCAGTACTTC